This T cell receptor (beta chain) stems from a study of cytomegalovirus exposure and HLA in healthy donors. Study outcomes and limitations: The authors considered a cluster of highly shared sequence variants likely to be a sequencing artifact. In the analysis, some V segments, TRBV6-2 and TRBV6-3 included, were excluded as indistinguishable. Rare TCR sequences dominated, though some public TCRs recurred in many donors. In a later analysis, productive TCRs from donors in an Asian-associated ancestry cluster reportedly carried fewer N-insertions than the cohort mean.

The PCR had 60 Vbeta and 13 Jbeta primers. Only in-frame clones appear in the TCRdb table, and some are missing; sequencing was by immunoSEQ multiplex PCR. The sample has about 150,000 clones, approximately 8.9% seen once. CDR1 is SGHDT, CDR2 YYEEEE, per germline. The CDR3 extends over 13 amino acids. The germline V and J ends were trimmed by 1 base and 7 bases, with 9 bases remaining between them. This clone was detected only a few times. The antigen remains unidentified. Sequenced input: PBMCs. The genes are TRBV5-6 and TRBJ1-5; no clear D. The sequence came from a woman aged 40 to 50 in good health and CMV-seropositive. The CDR3 protein is CASSLSIEQPQHF. CDR3 nucleotides: TGTGCCAGCAGCTTGAGTATCGAGCAGCCCCAGCATTTT.